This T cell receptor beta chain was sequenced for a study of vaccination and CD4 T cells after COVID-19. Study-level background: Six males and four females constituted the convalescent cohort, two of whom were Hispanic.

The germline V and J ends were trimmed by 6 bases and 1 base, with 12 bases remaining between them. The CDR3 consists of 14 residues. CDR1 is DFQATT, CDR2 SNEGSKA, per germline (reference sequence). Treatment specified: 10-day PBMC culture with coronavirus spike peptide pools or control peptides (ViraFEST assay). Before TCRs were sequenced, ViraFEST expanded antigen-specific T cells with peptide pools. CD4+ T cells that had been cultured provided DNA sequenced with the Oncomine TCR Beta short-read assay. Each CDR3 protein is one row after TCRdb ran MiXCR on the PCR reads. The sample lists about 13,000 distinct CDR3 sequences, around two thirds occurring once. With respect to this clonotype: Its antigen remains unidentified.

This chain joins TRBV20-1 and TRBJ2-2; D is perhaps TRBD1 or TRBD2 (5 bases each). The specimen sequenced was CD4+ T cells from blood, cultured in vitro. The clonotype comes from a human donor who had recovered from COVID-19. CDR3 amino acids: CSAAGTMNTGELFF. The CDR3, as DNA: TGCAGTGCAGCCGGGACCATGAACACCGGGGAGCTGTTTTTT.